This is a list of T cell receptor beta chains from one sample in a study of T-cell memory formation after mild COVID-19. TCRdb redid the calling of the 5' RACE reads with MiXCR, one entry per CDR3 protein. This table holds about 170,000 distinct CDR3 sequences, over 10% found once. Specimen: PBMCs or a T cell subset sorted from them (not recorded which). These receptors were obtained from a young man who had mild COVID-19 (a few samples of this study predate the infection). Cell type and time point are not known. The CDR3 runs from the conserved cysteine through the conserved F or W. A D gene is named only where the DNA matches it firmly. The size entry is marked missing in some rows and otherwise reads once, few, many or a size class.

TRBV7-2	many	TRBJ2-7	-	CASSFAVTSYEQYF	TGTGCCAGCAGCTTCGCGGTTACATCCTACGAGCAGTACTTC
TRBV7-2	few	TRBJ2-1	TRBD2	CASSLFYSGGAREQFF	TGTGCCAGCAGCCTCTTCTATAGCGGGGGGGCGAGAGAGCAGTTCTTC
TRBV7-2	few	TRBJ2-2	-	CASSRIGKGGMDTGELFF	TGTGCCAGCAGCCGTATAGGGAAGGGGGGCATGGACACCGGGGAGCTGTTTTTT
TRBV7-8	-	TRBJ2-3	TRBD2	CASSRAGGQDTQYF	TGTGCCAGCAGCCGAGCGGGGGGGCAGGATACGCAGTATTTT
TRBV7-2	few	TRBJ2-1	TRBD1	CASSHSTGGYNEQFF	TGTGCCAGCAGCCATTCGACAGGGGGTTACAATGAGCAGTTCTTC
TRBV19	-	TRBJ2-5	TRBD2	CASSIDDSGEETQYF	TGTGCCAGTAGTATCGATGATAGCGGGGAAGAGACCCAGTACTTC
TRBV12-3/TRBV12-4	-	TRBJ2-3	-	CASRRPIAKAADTQYF	TGTGCCAGCAGACGACCTATAGCGAAAGCAGCAGATACGCAGTATTTT
TRBV27	once	TRBJ1-2	-	CASPRGARGYTF	TGTGCCAGCCCGCGGGGGGCTCGAGGCTACACCTTC
TRBV10-1	-	TRBJ2-7	-	CASSAGHYYEQYF	TGCGCCAGCAGTGCGGGACACTACTACGAGCAGTACTTC
TRBV4-1	-	TRBJ2-3	TRBD2	CASSQSGNTALGDTQCF	TGCGCCAGCAGCCAGAGCGGGAACACGGCTTTAGGAGATACGCAGTGTTTT
TRBV5-1	few	TRBJ1-2	-	CASSLDGQNGYTF	TGCGCCAGCAGCTTGGACGGTCAGAATGGCTACACCTTC
TRBV7-2	-	TRBJ1-1	-	CASSFERPYTEAFF	TGTGCCAGCAGCTTTGAAAGGCCTTACACTGAAGCTTTCTTT
TRBV11-2	few	TRBJ1-1	TRBD1	CASSADRGTEAFF	TGTGCCAGCAGCGCGGACAGGGGGACTGAAGCTTTCTTT
TRBV20-1	-	TRBJ1-2	-	CSAWQGPGYTF	TGCAGTGCATGGCAGGGGCCTGGCTACACCTTC
TRBV20-1	few	TRBJ1-1	-	CSADSYEAFF	TGCAGTGCCGACAGTTATGAAGCTTTCTTT
TRBV20-1	many	TRBJ2-3	TRBD1	CSASPAHGTGSTDTQYF	TGCAGTGCTAGTCCTGCCCACGGGACAGGGTCCACAGATACGCAGTATTTT
TRBV18	many	TRBJ2-1	-	CASSPLNPKGFF	TGTGCCAGCTCACCCCTTAACCCGAAGGGGTTCTTC
TRBV7-2	-	TRBJ1-1	TRBD1	CASSLVPQGVGNTEAFF	TGTGCCAGCAGCTTAGTCCCTCAGGGGGTGGGGAACACTGAAGCTTTCTTT
TRBV7-2	few	TRBJ2-1	TRBD2	CASSLRTSGGWNEQFF	TGTGCCAGCAGCTTACGGACTAGCGGGGGATGGAATGAGCAGTTCTTC
TRBV29-1	-	TRBJ1-1	-	CSVEGQGNTEAFF	TGCAGCGTTGAAGGGCAGGGCAACACTGAAGCTTTCTTT
TRBV4-2	-	TRBJ2-5	TRBD2	CASSQTGTSGGETQYF	TGTGCCAGCAGCCAAACCGGGACTAGCGGGGGGGAGACCCAGTACTTC
TRBV9	few	TRBJ1-5	TRBD1	CASSVGQGASQPQHF	TGTGCCAGCAGCGTAGGCCAGGGGGCTTCTCAGCCCCAGCATTTT